The clone carrying this TCR beta chain was observed a handful of times. The antigen is not known. These data originate in a study of beta chain features in type 1 diabetes. Study-wide points: Shortening that was moderate but significant affected the TCRB CDR3s of Type 1 diabetes patients in all four CD4+ subsets. Naive, central memory and regulatory TCRB repertoires appeared more similar among patients than healthy donors.

As every portion of the isolated RNA was reverse transcribed, the sequencing read expressed TCRB transcripts. TCRdb's table, derived via immunoSEQ multiplex PCR, lists solely in-frame clones and lacks some. The top ten clones hold more than 0.75% of a sample with some 190,000 clones, around 8% of them seen once. The sample comprised central memory CD4+ T cells from blood. The clonotype comes from a woman aged 40 to 50 with type 1 diabetes.

The CDR3 is CASSLNQPQHF. CDR3 coding DNA: TGTGCCAGCAGTCTTAATCAGCCCCAGCATTTT. The V call is TRBV28, the J call TRBJ1-5; the D is unclear. Germline assignment: CDR1 MDHEN and CDR2 SYDVKM. The length of the CDR3 is 11 residues. V was pared by 5 bases and J by 4 bases, with 3 bases between.